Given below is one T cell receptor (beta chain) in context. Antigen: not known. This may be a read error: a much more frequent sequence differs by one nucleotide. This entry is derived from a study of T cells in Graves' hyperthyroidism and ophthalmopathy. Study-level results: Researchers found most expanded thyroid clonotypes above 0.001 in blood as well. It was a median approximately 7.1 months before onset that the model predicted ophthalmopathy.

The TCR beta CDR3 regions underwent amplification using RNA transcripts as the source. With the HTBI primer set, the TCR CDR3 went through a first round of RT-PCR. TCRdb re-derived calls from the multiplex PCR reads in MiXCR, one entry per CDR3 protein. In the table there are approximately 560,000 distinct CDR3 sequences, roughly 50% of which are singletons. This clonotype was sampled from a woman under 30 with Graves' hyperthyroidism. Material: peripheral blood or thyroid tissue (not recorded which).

This CDR3 reads CSVEDRDEKLVF. Written as DNA, the CDR3 is TGCAGCGTTGAAGACCGGGATGAAAAACTGGTTTTT. The V and J genes are TRBV29-1 and TRBJ1-4; D gene unclear. The CDR3 spans 12 residues. CDR1 SQVTM and CDR2 ANQGSEA come from the germline V gene.